This T cell receptor (beta chain) is drawn from a study of T cell changes during pregnancy in multiple sclerosis. Method: immunoSEQ multiplex PCR; TCRdb's copy keeps in-frame clones and lacks some. The sample consists of 60,000 to 65,000 clones, roughly 92% of them appearing once. This clone was recorded once. Germline CDR1 reads MNHEY; CDR2 reads SVGAGI. CDR3 length: 14 residues. Trimming at V came to 2 bases and at J to 6 bases, leaving 5 bases not matched to a gene. The chain employs TRBV6-5 and TRBJ1-1; 8 bases are a match to TRBD1. Sequencing was performed on peripheral blood, taken in the second trimester of pregnancy. The origin of this receptor is a female donor with multiple sclerosis, enrolled in a pregnancy study. The CDR3 DNA reads TGTGCCAGCAGTTACACGGAGACAGGGGCTGAAGCTTTCTTT. Its protein product is CASSYTETGAEAFF.